These 26 T cell receptor beta chains originate from one sample sequenced in a study of OX40 agonist ivuxolimab in advanced cancers. TCRdb keeps only in-frame clones here, not all; method: immunoSEQ multiplex PCR. Among 75,000 to 100,000 clones, less than 85% were seen once, and the ten largest hold about 5.8%. This specimen consisted of CD4+ or CD8+ T cells sorted from blood, obtained in a trial of the OX40 agonist ivuxolimab. These receptors originate from an adult with an advanced solid tumor such as melanoma, head and neck, liver or kidney cancer.

The chain joins TRBV6-1 to TRBJ1-6, with D perhaps matching TRBD1 (6 bases). The CDR3 has 17 amino acids. The germline gives CDR1 MNHNS, CDR2 SASEGT. V was trimmed by 2 bases and J by 0 bases, leaving 11 bases between them. The CDR3 DNA sequence: TGTGCCAGCAGTGAAAGAGGGGGAAGCTCCTATAATTCACCCCTCCACTTT. Translated: CASSERGGSSYNSPLHF.

V usage is TRBV2 and J usage is TRBJ1-2; the D gene is possibly TRBD1 (5 bases). The V end was cut by 6 bases, the J end by 4 bases, with 15 bases between. From germline, CDR1 is SNHLY and CDR2 FYNNEI. There are 14 residues in the CDR3. The CDR3, as DNA: TGTGCCAGCAGCGCTAACCGGGACGGCTATGGCTACACCTTC. Translated: CASSANRDGYGYTF.

The chain uses TRBV15 and TRBJ1-6; TRBD1 matches at 9 bases. There are 13 residues in the CDR3. V dropped 11 bases and J dropped 11; count of bases not matched to a gene: 10. The germline V gene has CDR1 LNHNV and CDR2 YYDKDF (reference sequence). The CDR3 sequence: CAVSGTGTTPLHF. DNA for the CDR3: TGTGCCGTCTCCGGGACAGGGACGACACCCCTCCACTTT.

This clone was observed once. CDR3 amino acids: CASSLSGVEQFF. DNA of the CDR3: TGTGCCAGCAGCTTAAGCGGTGTCGAGCAGTTCTTC. The gene calls are TRBV7-6 and TRBJ2-1; maybe TRBD2 (5 bases). The CDR3 loop spans 12 amino acids. Germline V CDR1 and CDR2: SGHVS, FNYEAQ. V lost 2 bases to trimming and J lost 10 bases, with 9 bases between them.

The chain couples TRBV6-6 to TRBJ1-1; 12 positions agree with TRBD1. The CDR3 is made up of 16 amino acids. Per the germline V gene, CDR1 is MNHNY and CDR2 is SVGAGI (reference sequence). V gave up 4 bases and J gave up 1 base; unmatched junction bases: 4. This chain's CDR3 is CASSFPGQGANTEAFF. The CDR3 region has the DNA TGTGCCAGCAGTTTTCCGGGACAGGGGGCGAACACTGAAGCTTTCTTT.

V and J are TRBV4-2 and TRBJ2-1; 8 bases align to TRBD1. Per germline, CDR1 LGHNA and CDR2 YNFKEQ. The CDR3 has 15 amino acids. V lost 1 base and J lost 12; bases outside the gene matches: 11. The CDR3 sequence: CASSQVSSLGTGQFF. The CDR3 region has the DNA TGTGCCAGCAGCCAAGTATCTAGTTTAGGGACAGGGCAGTTCTTC.

Only one count was recorded for this clone. The rearrangement joins TRBV5-5 to TRBJ1-2, with 7 bases fitting TRBD1. This CDR3 is built from 15 residues. V gave up 5 bases and J gave up 4 bases; unmatched junction bases: 11. The germline V gene has CDR1 SGHKS and CDR2 YYEKEE (reference sequence). For the CDR3, the DNA is TGTGCCAGCAGGGAGGGGCTTGACAGGGTCTATGGCTACACCTTC. Encoded protein: CASREGLDRVYGYTF. Drawing the rest from reference TRBV5-5 and TRBJ1-2, the complete variable domain is DAGVTQSPTHLIKTRGQQVTLRCSPISGHKSVSWYQQVLGQGPQFIFQYYEKEERGRGNFPDRFSARQFPNYSSELNVNALLLGDSALYLCASREGLDRVYGYTFGSGTRLTVV.

The genes are TRBV7-2 and TRBJ2-7; possibly TRBD1 for D (6 bases). The CDR3 totals 15 residues. From germline, CDR1 is SGHTA and CDR2 FQGNSA. Trimming pared 0 bases from V and 4 bases from J, leaving 13 bases between. The CDR3 coding sequence is TGTGCCAGCAGCTTAGCCGGGACAAGTACATACGAGCAGTACTTC. This encodes CASSLAGTSTYEQYF.

This chain joins TRBV30 and TRBJ1-5, with D maybe TRBD1 (5 bases). V lost 2 bases and J 6 bases, leaving 11 bases between the germline ends. Germline CDR1 and CDR2: GTSNPN and SVGIG (reference sequence). The CDR3 sequence is 13 residues long. In nucleotides, the CDR3 is TGTGCCTGGAGTTCTGGGGGAGGTCAGCCCCAGCATTTT. This encodes CAWSSGGGQPQHF.

This clone occurred once. V and J are TRBV15 and TRBJ2-3; the D is unclear. The germline V and J ends were trimmed by 1 base and 3 bases, with 8 bases remaining between them. The CDR3 spans 14 residues. Germline V gene sequence: CDR1 LNHNV, CDR2 YYDKDF (reference sequence). CDR3 in amino acids: CATSRGAVTDTQYF. DNA for the CDR3: TGTGCCACCAGCAGAGGGGCTGTTACAGATACGCAGTATTTT.

V and J are TRBV18 and TRBJ1-4, with D perhaps matching TRBD1 (5 bases). With 3 bases removed from V and 6 bases from J, the gap between germline ends came to 17 bases. The CDR3 is made up of 16 amino acids. The germline CDR1 and CDR2 sequences are KGHSH and LQKENI. Here the CDR3 reads CASSPSYPTVDEKLFF. The CDR3, as DNA: TGTGCCAGCTCACCTTCCTACCCGACAGTAGATGAAAAACTGTTTTTT.

This clone was observed a handful of times. The chain uses TRBV25-1 and TRBJ1-5, with unresolved D. The CDR3 covers 14 residues. The V end lost 4 bases, the J end lost 4 bases, and 11 bases lay between the germline ends. Germline CDR1 is MGHDK and CDR2 is SYGVNS. The CDR3 region is CASSGPGGNQPQHF. The CDR3 bases are TGTGCCAGCAGTGGCCCTGGAGGGAATCAGCCCCAGCATTTT.

The gene calls are TRBV6-4 and TRBJ2-1; 11 bases agree with TRBD2. Germline V gene lookup returns CDR1 MRHNA and CDR2 SNTAGT. CDR3 length: 20 residues. V dropped 0 bases and J dropped 4; count of bases not matched to a gene: 14. In DNA form, the CDR3 reads TGTGCCAGCAGTGACTCAGGGCTAGCGGGAGGTATTTTTGCGTACAATGAGCAGTTCTTC. It is translated as CASSDSGLAGGIFAYNEQFF.

J is TRBJ1-4 and V is TRBV7-9, with 7 bases lining up with TRBD1. With 5 bases clipped from V and 7 bases from J, the junction kept 7 bases outside the gene matches. Germline CDR1 is SEHNR and CDR2 is FQNEAQ (reference sequence). This CDR3 is 14 amino acids long. The CDR3 sequence is CASSPNRGGEKLFF. CDR3 in DNA: TGTGCCAGCAGCCCAAACAGGGGTGGTGAAAAACTGTTTTTT.

The rearrangement links TRBV27 to TRBJ2-7; 10 nucleotides line up with TRBD1. CDR1 and CDR2 from the germline V gene are MNHEY and SMNVEV (reference sequence). This CDR3 comprises 17 residues. The V segment lost 3 bases and the J segment 3 bases; nucleotides outside the gene matches: 11. In nucleotides, the CDR3 is TGTGCCAGCAGTTTTAGGGGAACGACAGGGGGCATCTACGAGCAGTACTTC. This sequence encodes CASSFRGTTGGIYEQYF.

The chain has TRBV2 and TRBJ2-7; 11 positions agree with TRBD2. Germline V gene data show CDR1 as SNHLY and CDR2 as FYNNEI. The CDR3 is 14 amino acids. V was clipped by 5 bases and J by 5 bases; unmatched bases: 5. CDR3 DNA sequence: TGTGCCAGCAGTCTTGATAGCGGGAGGGACGAGCAGTACTTC. Translating it yields CASSLDSGRDEQYF.

The chain recombines TRBV15 with TRBJ2-5, with D unresolved. Germline CDR1 reads LNHNV; CDR2 reads YYDKDF (reference sequence). V was clipped by 1 base and J by 1 base, with 13 bases between them. CDR3 length equals 16 residues. CDR3 sequence: CATSRGAAISQETQYF. The DNA of the CDR3 is TGTGCCACCAGCAGAGGGGCTGCTATCAGCCAAGAGACCCAGTACTTC.

This chain's CDR3 is CASSAGPGLGEKLFF. The CDR3, as DNA: TGTGCCAGCAGCGCCGGCCCGGGTTTGGGTGAAAAACTGTTTTTT. The V call is TRBV7-9, the J call TRBJ1-4; D remains unclear. Germline V lookup: CDR1 SEHNR, CDR2 FQNEAQ (reference sequence). The V end was cut by 5 bases, the J end by 7 bases, with 17 bases between. The CDR3 loop spans 15 amino acids.

This sequence joins TRBV10-3 and TRBJ1-2; 9 bases fit TRBD1. CDR1 and CDR2 from the germline V gene are ENHRY and SYGVKD. The CDR3 is 15 amino acids. The V gene end was trimmed by 3 bases and the J gene end by 5 bases; junction bases not matched to a gene: 7. The CDR3 DNA reads as TGTGCCATCAGTGACGGGGACAGGGCCTCATATGGCTACACCTTC. Its translation is CAISDGDRASYGYTF.

The chain employs TRBV6-1 and TRBJ2-1, with D uncertain. The CDR3 extends over 12 amino acids. V dropped 1 base and J dropped 8 bases, with 6 bases sitting between them. In germline, CDR1 is MNHNS, CDR2 SASEGT. CDR3 protein: CASSEEGYEQFF. CDR3 DNA sequence: TGTGCCAGCAGTGAAGAGGGTTATGAGCAGTTCTTC.

The CDR3: CASSPPTSAPYEQYF. The CDR3 coding sequence is TGTGCCAGCAGTCCTCCCACTAGCGCGCCCTACGAGCAGTACTTC. The V gene is TRBV28, the J gene TRBJ2-7; the match to TRBD2 covers 7 bases. J lost 2 bases, V lost 5 bases, and 9 bases had no gene match. This CDR3 comprises 15 residues. Germline values: CDR1 MDHEN, CDR2 SYDVKM.

The chain recombines TRBV5-1 with TRBJ2-3, with TRBD2 matching over 9 bases. Germline trimming cut 0 bases from V and 2 bases from J; bases unmatched to any gene: 7. CDR3 size: 17 residues. The germline V gene has CDR1 SGHRS and CDR2 YFSETQ. CDR3 loop: CASSLAEVAGVTDTQYF. The DNA for the CDR3 is TGCGCCAGCAGCTTGGCCGAGGTAGCGGGGGTCACAGATACGCAGTATTTT.

This clone was counted between two and nine times. The chain recombines TRBV30 with TRBJ1-1; TRBD1 matches at 8 bases. This CDR3 spans 15 amino acids. J lost 0 bases, V lost 7 bases, and 10 bases had no gene match. Looked up from germline, CDR1 is GTSNPN and CDR2 is SVGIG (reference sequence). CDR3 in DNA: TGTGCCTTCCAGGGGGCGACAGGCGTGAACACTGAAGCTTTCTTT. Translation gives CAFQGATGVNTEAFF. The whole variable domain, filled in from reference TRBV30 and TRBJ1-1, reads SQTIHQWPATLVQPVGSPLSLECTVEGTSNPNLYWYRQAAGRGLQLLFYSVGIGQISSEVPQNLSASRPQDRQFILSSKKLLLSDSGFYLCAFQGATGVNTEAFFGQGTRLTVV.

The chain uses TRBV7-2 and TRBJ1-1; D is ambiguous. Germline assignment: CDR1 SGHTA and CDR2 FQGNSA. The V gene lost 5 bases and the J gene lost 3 bases, with 13 bases spanning the gap. The CDR3 sequence is 14 residues long. In DNA, the CDR3 is TGTGCCAGCAGCCCCCCAGGAGATTACACTGAAGCTTTCTTT. As protein: CASSPPGDYTEAFF.

This chain connects TRBV5-6 to TRBJ1-1; a weak D match, TRBD1 (6 bases). Trimming cost V 1 base and J 1 base, with 8 bases left between them. CDR3 length equals 14 residues. Per germline, CDR1 SGHDT and CDR2 YYEEEE. CDR3 nucleotides: TGTGCCAGCAGCTTGCAGGGGTGGAACACTGAAGCTTTCTTT. The encoded protein is CASSLQGWNTEAFF.

V and J are TRBV7-2 and TRBJ1-6; the D is unclear. Germline lookup yields CDR1 SGHTA and CDR2 FQGNSA. The CDR3 totals 15 residues. Trimming cost V 1 base and J 11 bases, with 15 bases left between them. CDR3 protein: CASSLVELPPPPLHF. The CDR3 DNA follows: TGTGCCAGCAGCTTAGTGGAGCTCCCCCCCCCACCCCTCCACTTT.